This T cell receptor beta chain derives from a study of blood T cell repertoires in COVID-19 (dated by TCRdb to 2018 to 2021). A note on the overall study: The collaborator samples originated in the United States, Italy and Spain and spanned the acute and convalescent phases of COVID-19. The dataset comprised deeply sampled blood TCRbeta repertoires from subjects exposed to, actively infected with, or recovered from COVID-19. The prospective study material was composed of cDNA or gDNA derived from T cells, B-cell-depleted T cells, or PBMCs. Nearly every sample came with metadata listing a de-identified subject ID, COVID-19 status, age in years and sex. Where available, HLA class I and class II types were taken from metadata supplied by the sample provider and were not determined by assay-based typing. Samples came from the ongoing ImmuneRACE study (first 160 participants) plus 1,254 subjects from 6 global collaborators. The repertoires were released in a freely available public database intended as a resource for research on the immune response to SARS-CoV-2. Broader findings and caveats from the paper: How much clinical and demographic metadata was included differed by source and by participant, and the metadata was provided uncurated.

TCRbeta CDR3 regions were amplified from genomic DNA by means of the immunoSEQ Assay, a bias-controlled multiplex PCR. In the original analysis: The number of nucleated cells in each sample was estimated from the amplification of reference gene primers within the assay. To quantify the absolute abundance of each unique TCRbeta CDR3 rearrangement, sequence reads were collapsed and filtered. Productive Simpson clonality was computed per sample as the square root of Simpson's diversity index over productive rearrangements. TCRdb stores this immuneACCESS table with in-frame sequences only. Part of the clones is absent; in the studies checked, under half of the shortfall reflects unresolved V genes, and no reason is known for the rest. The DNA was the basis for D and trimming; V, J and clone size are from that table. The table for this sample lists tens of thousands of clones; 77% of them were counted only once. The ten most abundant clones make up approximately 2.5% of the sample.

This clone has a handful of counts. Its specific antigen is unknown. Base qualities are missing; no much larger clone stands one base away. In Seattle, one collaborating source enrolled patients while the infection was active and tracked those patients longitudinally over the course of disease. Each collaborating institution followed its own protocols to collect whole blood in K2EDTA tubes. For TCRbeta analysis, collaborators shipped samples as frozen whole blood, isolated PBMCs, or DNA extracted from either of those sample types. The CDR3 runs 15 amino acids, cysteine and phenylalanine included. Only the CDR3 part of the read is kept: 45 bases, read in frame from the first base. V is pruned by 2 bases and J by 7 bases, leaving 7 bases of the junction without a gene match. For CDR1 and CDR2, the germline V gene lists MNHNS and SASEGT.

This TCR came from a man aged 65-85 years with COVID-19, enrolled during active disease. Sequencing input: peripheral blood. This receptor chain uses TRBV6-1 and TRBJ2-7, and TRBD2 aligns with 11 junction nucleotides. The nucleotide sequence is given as TGTGCCAGCAGTGAAATAGCGGGAGGGCCGTGGGAGCAGTACTTC. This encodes CASSEIAGGPWEQYF.